This is a list of T cell receptor beta chains from one sample in a study of control samples from healthy donors and cancer patients. Some clones are missing from TCRdb's copy, which holds only in-frame ones; the method was immunoSEQ multiplex PCR. Here the sample spans 120,000 or so clones, roughly 89% being singletons. Sequenced: blood. Source of these receptors: a man aged 30 to 45 in good health. Each CDR3 is given with its conserved first and last residue. Each record gives: D gene, V gene, clone size, J gene, CDR3 protein, CDR3 DNA. D genes are given only for firm matches. Not every row has a clone size; where given, it reads once, few, many or a size class.

d_call: -; v_call: TRBV6-5; clone_size: -; j_call: TRBJ1-1; cdr3_aa: CASSPRWGLGTEAFF; cdr3_nt: TGTGCCAGCAGTCCACGTTGGGGGTTGGGCACTGAAGCTTTCTTT
d_call: -; v_call: TRBV24-1; clone_size: -; j_call: TRBJ1-2; cdr3_aa: CATSDIGDSVGYTF; cdr3_nt: TGTGCCACCAGTGACATTGGGGACTCGGTAGGCTACACCTTC
d_call: -; v_call: TRBV25-1; clone_size: -; j_call: TRBJ2-7; cdr3_aa: CASSELKGYEQYF; cdr3_nt: TGTGCCAGCAGTGAATTAAAGGGCTACGAGCAGTACTTC
d_call: -; v_call: TRBV5-1; clone_size: -; j_call: TRBJ1-1; cdr3_aa: CASRPDSEAFF; cdr3_nt: TGCGCCAGCAGGCCCGACAGTGAAGCTTTCTTT
d_call: TRBD1; v_call: TRBV4-1; clone_size: -; j_call: TRBJ1-1; cdr3_aa: CASSRAGGATEAFF; cdr3_nt: TGCGCCAGCAGCCGAGCAGGGGGTGCAACTGAAGCTTTCTTT
d_call: -; v_call: TRBV7-2; clone_size: -; j_call: TRBJ2-1; cdr3_aa: CASSFLVGHEQFF; cdr3_nt: TGTGCCAGCAGCTTCTTAGTGGGTCATGAGCAGTTCTTC
d_call: -; v_call: TRBV18; clone_size: -; j_call: TRBJ2-5; cdr3_aa: CASSPNGQETQYF; cdr3_nt: TGTGCCAGCTCACCTAACGGCCAAGAGACCCAGTACTTC
d_call: TRBD2; v_call: TRBV10-1; clone_size: -; j_call: TRBJ2-5; cdr3_aa: CASSDRERGGRETQYF; cdr3_nt: TGCGCCAGCAGTGATAGAGAGCGGGGGGGAAGGGAGACCCAGTACTTC
d_call: -; v_call: TRBV27; clone_size: -; j_call: TRBJ2-6; cdr3_aa: CASSGTQSHSGANVLTF; cdr3_nt: TGTGCCAGCAGTGGGACCCAGTCCCACTCTGGGGCCAACGTCCTGACTTTC
d_call: -; v_call: TRBV2; clone_size: -; j_call: TRBJ1-5; cdr3_aa: CASSDWTARNQPQHF; cdr3_nt: TGTGCCAGCAGTGATTGGACAGCTCGCAATCAGCCCCAGCATTTT
d_call: TRBD1; v_call: TRBV5-8; clone_size: once; j_call: TRBJ1-1; cdr3_aa: CASRYWTGLNTEAFF; cdr3_nt: TGTGCCAGCAGGTACTGGACAGGTTTGAACACTGAAGCTTTCTTT
d_call: -; v_call: TRBV11-2; clone_size: -; j_call: TRBJ2-7; cdr3_aa: CASSLEEPGAYEQYF; cdr3_nt: TGTGCCAGCAGCTTAGAGGAACCAGGGGCCTACGAGCAGTACTTC
d_call: -; v_call: TRBV4-1; clone_size: -; j_call: TRBJ1-2; cdr3_aa: CASSRGSGSPYGYTF; cdr3_nt: TGCGCCAGCAGCCGAGGTTCTGGATCACCTTATGGCTACACCTTC
d_call: -; v_call: TRBV29-1; clone_size: -; j_call: TRBJ2-5; cdr3_aa: CSVAAVQETQYF; cdr3_nt: TGCAGCGTTGCGGCGGTACAAGAGACCCAGTACTTC
d_call: TRBD2; v_call: TRBV4-1; clone_size: -; j_call: TRBJ2-3; cdr3_aa: CASSQDRLAGGGETQYF; cdr3_nt: TGCGCCAGCAGCCAAGACAGGCTAGCGGGGGGCGGGGAAACGCAGTATTTT
d_call: -; v_call: TRBV6-5; clone_size: -; j_call: TRBJ2-5; cdr3_aa: CASSYGPPETQYF; cdr3_nt: TGTGCCAGCAGTTACGGGCCTCCGGAGACCCAGTACTTC